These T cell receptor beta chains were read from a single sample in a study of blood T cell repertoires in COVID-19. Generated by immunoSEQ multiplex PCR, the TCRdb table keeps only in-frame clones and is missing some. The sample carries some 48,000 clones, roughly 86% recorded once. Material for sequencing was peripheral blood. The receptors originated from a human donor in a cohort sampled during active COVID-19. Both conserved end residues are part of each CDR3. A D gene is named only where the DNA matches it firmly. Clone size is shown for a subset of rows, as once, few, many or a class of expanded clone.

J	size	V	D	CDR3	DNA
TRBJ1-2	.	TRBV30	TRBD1	CAWSVPGTGGFGYTF	TGTGCCTGGAGTGTACCTGGGACAGGGGGCTTTGGCTACACCTTC
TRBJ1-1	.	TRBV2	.	CASSAGTWNTEAFF	TGTGCCAGCAGTGCCGGGACATGGAACACTGAAGCTTTCTTT
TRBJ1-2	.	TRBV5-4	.	CASSLAAVLGGYTF	TGTGCCAGCAGCTTGGCAGCGGTTTTGGGTGGCTACACCTTC
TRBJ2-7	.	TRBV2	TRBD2	CASTPSSGYEQYF	TGTGCCAGCACCCCGTCTAGCGGCTACGAGCAGTACTTC
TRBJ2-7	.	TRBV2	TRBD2	CASGRGLAGISPSYEQYF	TGTGCCAGCGGGAGGGGGCTAGCGGGGATTTCGCCCTCCTACGAGCAGTACTTC
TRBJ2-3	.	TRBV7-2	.	CASSLSPGGTQYF	TGTGCCAGCAGCTTATCACCCGGAGGTACGCAGTATTTT
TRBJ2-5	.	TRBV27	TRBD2	CASSFSGRAGETQYF	TGTGCCAGCAGTTTTAGCGGGAGGGCCGGGGAGACCCAGTACTTC
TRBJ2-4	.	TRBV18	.	CASSPPSTGKNIQYF	TGTGCCAGCTCACCACCATCGACGGGGAAAAACATTCAGTACTTC
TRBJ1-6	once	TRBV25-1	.	CASSDRTYNSPLHF	TGTGCCAGCAGTGACAGGACTTATAATTCACCCCTCCACTTT
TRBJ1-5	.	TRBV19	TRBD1	CASKPTPGQGFLGQPQHF	TGTGCCAGTAAGCCCACCCCGGGACAGGGATTTTTAGGTCAGCCCCAGCATTTT
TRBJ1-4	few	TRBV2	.	CASSGQYINEKLFF	TGTGCCAGCTCCGGACAGTACATTAATGAAAAACTGTTTTTT
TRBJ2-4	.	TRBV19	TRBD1	CASSIDLGQGEIAKNIQYF	TGTGCCAGTAGTATAGATCTGGGACAGGGGGAGATAGCCAAAAACATTCAGTACTTC
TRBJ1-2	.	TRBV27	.	CASSSQDSPNYGYTF	TGTGCCAGCAGTTCCCAGGACAGCCCGAACTATGGCTACACCTTC
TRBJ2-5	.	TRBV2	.	CASSEFTGRETQYF	TGTGCCAGCAGTGAATTTACAGGGCGAGAGACCCAGTACTTC